The sequence of this T cell receptor (beta chain) was determined in a study of shared clonotypes between healthy human individuals. Notes on the study in general: With a few donors compared, 4.5% to 6.5% of naive CD4 clonotypes were shared. Only blood was sampled; tissue repertoires likely differ.

Each cell subset's genomic DNA was divided evenly among several immunoSEQ plates. Libraries were prepared by immunoSEQ multiplex PCR; TCRdb keeps only in-frame clonotypes and omits some of them. The profile shows around 340,000 clones, 70% to 75% of them singletons. Adult Caucasians living in Nashville, Tennessee made up all of the donors. Trimming stripped 0 bases from V and 6 bases from J, with 13 bases between. There are 15 residues in the CDR3. Germline CDR1 reads SGHRS; CDR2 reads YFSETQ. This clone was detected ten times or more. Antigen: not known. This clonotype was obtained from a man younger than 45 in good health. The gene calls are TRBV5-1 and TRBJ2-1; maybe TRBD1 (6 bases). Sequenced: memory CD4+ T cells sorted from blood. Subset given: CD45RA-negative fraction. This CDR3 reads CASSLAPGHVNEQFF. CDR3 DNA sequence: TGCGCCAGCAGCTTGGCCCCGGGACATGTCAATGAGCAGTTCTTC.